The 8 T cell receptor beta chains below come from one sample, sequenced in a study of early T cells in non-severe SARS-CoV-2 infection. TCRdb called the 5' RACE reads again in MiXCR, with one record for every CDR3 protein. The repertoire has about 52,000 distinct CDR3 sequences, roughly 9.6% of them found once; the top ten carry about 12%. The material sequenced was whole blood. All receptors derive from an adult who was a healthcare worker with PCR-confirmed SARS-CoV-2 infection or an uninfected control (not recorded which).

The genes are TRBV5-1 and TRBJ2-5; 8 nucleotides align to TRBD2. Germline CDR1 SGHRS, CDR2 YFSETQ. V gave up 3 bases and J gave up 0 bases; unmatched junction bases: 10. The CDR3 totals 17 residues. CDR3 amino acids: CASSSFPKRGNQETQYF. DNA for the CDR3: TGCGCCAGCAGCTCCTTCCCTAAGCGGGGGAACCAAGAGACCCAGTACTTC.

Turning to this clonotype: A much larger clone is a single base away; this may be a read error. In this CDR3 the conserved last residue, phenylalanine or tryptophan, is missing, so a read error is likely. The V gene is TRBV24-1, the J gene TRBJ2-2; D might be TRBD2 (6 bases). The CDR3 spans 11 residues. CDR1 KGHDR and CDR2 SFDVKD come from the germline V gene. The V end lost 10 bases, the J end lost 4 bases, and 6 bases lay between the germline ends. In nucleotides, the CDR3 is TGTGCCACGGGGGGCACCGGGGAGCTGTTTCTT. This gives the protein CATGGTGELFL.

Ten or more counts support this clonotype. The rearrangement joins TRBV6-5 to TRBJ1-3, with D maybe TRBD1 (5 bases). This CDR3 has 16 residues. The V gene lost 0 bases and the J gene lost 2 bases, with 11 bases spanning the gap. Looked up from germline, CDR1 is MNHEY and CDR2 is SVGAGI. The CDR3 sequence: CASSYSTDGAGNTIYF. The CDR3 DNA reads TGTGCCAGCAGTTACTCGACAGACGGTGCTGGAAACACCATATATTTT.

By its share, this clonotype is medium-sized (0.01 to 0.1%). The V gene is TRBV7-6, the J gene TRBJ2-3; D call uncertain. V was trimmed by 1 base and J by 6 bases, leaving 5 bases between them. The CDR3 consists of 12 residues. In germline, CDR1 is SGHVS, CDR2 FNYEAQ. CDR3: CASSLDFDTQYF. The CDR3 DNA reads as TGTGCCAGCAGCTTAGATTTCGATACGCAGTATTTT.

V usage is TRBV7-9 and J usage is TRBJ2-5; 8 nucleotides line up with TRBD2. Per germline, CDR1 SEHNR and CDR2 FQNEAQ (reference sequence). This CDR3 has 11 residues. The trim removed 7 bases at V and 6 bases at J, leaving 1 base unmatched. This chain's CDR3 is CASTGGKTQYF. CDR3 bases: TGTGCCAGCACGGGGGGGAAGACCCAGTACTTC.

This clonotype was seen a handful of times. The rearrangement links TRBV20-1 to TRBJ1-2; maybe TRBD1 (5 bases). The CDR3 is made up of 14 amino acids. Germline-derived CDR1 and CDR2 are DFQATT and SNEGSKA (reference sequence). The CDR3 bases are TGCAGCCCGAGACAGCTAGGATCTAACTATGGCTACACCTTC. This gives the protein CSPRQLGSNYGYTF.

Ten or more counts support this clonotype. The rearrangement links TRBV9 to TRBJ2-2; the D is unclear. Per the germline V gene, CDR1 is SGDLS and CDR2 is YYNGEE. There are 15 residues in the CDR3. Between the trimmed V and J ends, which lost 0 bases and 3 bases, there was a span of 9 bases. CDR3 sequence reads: CASSVGADYTGELFF. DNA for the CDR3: TGTGCCAGCAGCGTAGGGGCAGATTACACCGGGGAGCTGTTTTTT.

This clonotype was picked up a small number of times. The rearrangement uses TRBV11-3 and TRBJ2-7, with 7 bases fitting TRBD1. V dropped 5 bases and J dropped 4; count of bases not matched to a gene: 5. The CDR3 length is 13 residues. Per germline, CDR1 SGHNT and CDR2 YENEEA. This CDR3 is CASSPRQGYEQYF. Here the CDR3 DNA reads TGTGCCAGCAGCCCTCGACAGGGATACGAGCAGTACTTC.